Listed here are 22 T cell receptor beta chains from one sample, sequenced in a study of metastatic and nonmetastatic thyroid tumors. Before thyroid surgery, none of the patients had received any treatment. Through MiXCR, TCRdb re-clonotyped the PCR reads. The table shows over 45,000 clones, with under 30% occurring only once. Sequencing was carried out using blood. These receptors were obtained from a male donor with papillary thyroid cancer or a benign thyroid nodule (not recorded which). Some clones in this sample may be carry-over from other donors' samples.

In regard to this clone: The identical CDR3 is also encoded by other nucleotide sequences in the sample. This chain joins TRBV2 and TRBJ1-2; maybe TRBD1 (5 bases). V lost 3 bases, J lost 7 bases, and 12 bases lay in between. The CDR3 is 13 residues long. Looked up from germline, CDR1 is SNHLY and CDR2 is FYNNEI. The CDR3 DNA reads as TGTGCCAGCAGTGACAGGGCTGGTGGTGGCTACACCTTC. Amino acid sequence: CASSDRAGGGYTF.

This clone was counted many times. This chain links TRBV5-1 with TRBJ2-3; a possible D gene is TRBD1 (5 bases). The CDR3 totals 16 residues. V lost 1 base to trimming and J lost 4 bases, with 16 bases between them. Germline CDR1 and CDR2: SGHRS and YFSETQ. The CDR3 DNA reads as TGCGCCAGCAGCTTGCCGACAGCACCAACCGCAGATACGCAGTATTTT. Translation: CASSLPTAPTADTQYF.

There are many counts of this clone. The chain joins TRBV6-1 to TRBJ2-7; the D gene is possibly TRBD2 (6 bases). The CDR3 has 15 residues. CDR1 and CDR2 (germline): MNHNS, SASEGT. V was pared by 5 bases and J by 2 bases, with 16 bases between. CDR3 protein: CASSRTGTPTYEQYF. Here the CDR3 DNA reads TGTGCCAGCAGTCGAACCGGGACTCCAACCTACGAGCAGTACTTC.

The chain combines TRBV20-1 with TRBJ2-6, with TRBD1 matching over 7 bases. Germline values: CDR1 DFQATT, CDR2 SNEGSKA (reference sequence). V was pared by 7 bases and J by 0 bases, with 6 bases of the junction left unmatched. CDR3 length: 15 residues. Here the CDR3 reads CSVWAGGSGANVLTF. The CDR3 region has the DNA TGCAGTGTCTGGGCAGGGGGCTCTGGGGCCAACGTCCTGACTTTC.

In its sample, this clone was seen many times. V usage is TRBV5-1 and J usage is TRBJ2-1; 13 nucleotides align to TRBD2. The J segment lost 4 bases and the V segment lost 3 bases, leaving 10 bases of the junction unmatched. The CDR3 is made up of 18 amino acids. Germline V lookup: CDR1 SGHRS, CDR2 YFSETQ. The CDR3 sequence: CASSSTSGGSLFYNEQFF. The CDR3 DNA sequence: TGCGCCAGCAGCTCGACTAGCGGGGGGTCCTTGTTTTACAATGAGCAGTTCTTC.

The chain has TRBV3-1 and TRBJ1-1; D is unresolved. The CDR3 is 14 residues long. Germline CDR1 is LGHDT and CDR2 is YNNKEL (reference sequence). The V gene lost 4 bases and the J gene lost 1 base, with 10 bases spanning the gap. CDR3 in DNA: TGTGCCAGCAGCCGCCTGGGAGGGAACACTGAAGCTTTCTTT. Residues: CASSRLGGNTEAFF.

V and J are TRBV7-2 and TRBJ2-2; D may match TRBD1 or TRBD2 (6 bases each). V was shortened by 4 bases and J by 2 bases, with 11 bases between the two germline ends. CDR3 length: 15 residues. Germline V gene lookup returns CDR1 SGHTA and CDR2 FQGNSA. CDR3 in amino acids: CASSSSGGNTGELFF. The CDR3 nucleotides are TGTGCCAGCAGCTCGTCCGGGGGCAACACCGGGGAGCTGTTTTTT.

This clone was detected many times. The chain is built from TRBV6-6 and TRBJ2-3, with TRBD2 matching 7 bases. CDR1 MNHNY and CDR2 SVGAGI come from the germline V gene (reference sequence). Trimming removed 2 bases from V and 2 bases from J; junction bases left unmatched: 7. This CDR3 contains 16 residues. CDR3 bases: TGTGCCAGCAGTTACGAGTCTAGCGGATCCACAGATACGCAGTATTTT. Encoded protein: CASSYESSGSTDTQYF.

The chain carries TRBV7-9 and TRBJ1-2; D is unclear. CDR1 is SEHNR, CDR2 FQNEAQ, per germline (reference sequence). The V end lost 5 bases, the J end lost 2 bases, and 12 bases lay between the germline ends. The CDR3 sequence is 14 residues long. CDR3 DNA sequence: TGTGCCAGCAGCCCGGGCCGAGGCAACTATGGCTACACCTTC. Protein product: CASSPGRGNYGYTF.

The chain carries TRBV12-3 or TRBV12-4 and TRBJ1-2; the match to TRBD1 covers 8 bases. This CDR3 region has 14 residues. V gave up 5 bases and J gave up 6 bases; unmatched junction bases: 8. The CDR3: CASSPSRTGHGYTF. DNA for the CDR3: TGTGCCAGCAGTCCCTCCCGGACAGGGCATGGCTACACCTTC.

The chain uses TRBV12-3 or TRBV12-4 and TRBJ1-6; D is unclear. The CDR3 extends over 13 amino acids. Trimming removed 3 bases from V and 4 bases from J, with 4 bases in between. The CDR3 DNA sequence: TGTGCCAGCAGTTTGAAGTATAATTCACCCCTCCACTTT. This encodes CASSLKYNSPLHF.

This clone was seen many times. The chain joins TRBV20-1 to TRBJ2-2, with 7 bases matching TRBD2. V was pared by 0 bases and J by 3 bases, with 7 bases of the junction left unmatched. The CDR3 consists of 16 residues. The germline gives CDR1 DFQATT, CDR2 SNEGSKA (reference sequence). CDR3 sequence reads: CSARDQERGDTGELFF. The CDR3 DNA reads as TGCAGTGCTAGAGATCAAGAGCGGGGCGACACCGGGGAGCTGTTTTTT.

V usage is TRBV7-2 and J usage is TRBJ1-4; tentatively, D is TRBD1 (6 bases). Germline V gene data show CDR1 as SGHTA and CDR2 as FQGNSA. The CDR3 spans 13 residues. V was pared by 3 bases and J by 8 bases, with 10 bases between. The CDR3 region is CASSLGASEKLFF. The CDR3 bases are TGTGCCAGCAGCTTGGGGGCTTCAGAAAAACTGTTTTTT. Drawing the rest from reference TRBV7-2 and TRBJ1-4, the complete variable domain is GAGVSQSPSNKVTEKGKDVELRCDPISGHTALYWYRQSLGQGLEFLIYFQGNSAPDKSGLPSDRFSAERTGGSVSTLTIQRTQQEDSAVYLCASSLGASEKLFFGSGTQLSVL.

V and J are TRBV7-9 and TRBJ2-7, with 11 bases lining up with TRBD2. The V and J ends lost 4 bases and 4 bases, in that order; junction bases with no gene match: 6. Looked up from germline, CDR1 is SEHNR and CDR2 is FQNEAQ (reference sequence). The length of the CDR3 is 15 residues. The CDR3 DNA is TGTGCCAGCAGCTCTAGCGGGAGGACCTCGTACGAGCAGTACTTC. It codes for CASSSSGRTSYEQYF.

V usage is TRBV10-1 and J usage is TRBJ2-7; no definite D call. CDR1 and CDR2 from the germline V gene are WNHNN and SYGVQD (reference sequence). Between the trimmed V and J ends, which lost 2 bases and 5 bases, there was a span of 7 bases. The CDR3 spans 12 residues. CDR3 in DNA: TGCGCCAGCAGTGAGGGACGAAACGAGCAGTACTTC. It is translated as CASSEGRNEQYF.

This rearrangement joins TRBV4-1 to TRBJ2-5, with 8 nucleotides matching TRBD2. CDR3 size: 15 residues. The V segment lost 0 bases and the J segment 4 bases; nucleotides outside the gene matches: 4. Germline V gene sequence: CDR1 MGHRA, CDR2 YSYEKL. CDR3 protein: CASSQDPGGVETQYF. As DNA, the CDR3 is TGCGCCAGCAGCCAAGACCCGGGAGGGGTAGAGACCCAGTACTTC.

This clone appeared many times. The chain is built from TRBV18 and TRBJ1-6, with D tentatively TRBD1 (5 bases). Trimming stripped 3 bases from V and 9 bases from J, with 15 bases between. The CDR3 covers 15 residues. Germline V lookup: CDR1 KGHSH, CDR2 LQKENI. CDR3 loop: CASSPNQGLSSPLHF. For the CDR3, the DNA is TGTGCCAGCTCACCCAACCAGGGTCTAAGTTCACCCCTCCACTTT.

This clone has a count of ten or more. This chain links TRBV5-1 with TRBJ2-5; D is uncertain. The CDR3 length is 14 residues. Trimming stripped 2 bases from V and 4 bases from J, with 12 bases between. Per the germline V gene, CDR1 is SGHRS and CDR2 is YFSETQ. The CDR3 DNA follows: TGCGCCAGCAGCTTCGGTGGGCCCGGAGAGACCCAGTACTTC. As protein: CASSFGGPGETQYF.

The table lists this clone with many counts. Other DNA sequences of this sample code for an identical CDR3. This sequence joins TRBV7-2 and TRBJ2-3; D gene uncertain. Trimming took off 0 bases at V and 1 base at J, with 8 bases between the two ends. Germline CDR1 SGHTA, CDR2 FQGNSA. The CDR3 contains 15 residues. CDR3 DNA: TGTGCCAGCAGCTTAGCGGGTCGGGGCACAGATACGCAGTATTTT. It specifies CASSLAGRGTDTQYF.

This chain connects TRBV6-1 to TRBJ2-2; 9 bases line up with TRBD1. The CDR3 contains 14 residues. Germline CDR1 is MNHNS and CDR2 is SASEGT. Unmatched junction bases numbered 3, after V lost 4 bases and J lost 6 bases. In nucleotides, the CDR3 is TGTGCCAGCAGTGGGACAGGGGTAGCCGGGGAGCTGTTTTTT. It is translated as CASSGTGVAGELFF.

By share, this clone counts as medium-sized (0.01 to 0.1%). The chain is built from TRBV2 and TRBJ2-1; no definite D call. The length of the CDR3 is 14 residues. V gave up 5 bases and J gave up 4 bases, with 12 bases separating them. Per the germline V gene, CDR1 is SNHLY and CDR2 is FYNNEI. The CDR3 DNA reads TGTGCCAGCAGTTTACAGTCTGTTTACAATGAGCAGTTCTTC. Translated: CASSLQSVYNEQFF.

The table lists this clone with many counts. Possible read error: a much larger clone is one base away. The chain has TRBV28 and TRBJ2-7; a weak D match, TRBD2 (5 bases). V was cut by 5 bases and J by 6 bases, with 17 bases left in between. This CDR3 has 14 amino acids. The V gene's germline CDR1 is MDHEN and CDR2 SYDVKM. CDR3 sequence: CASSAPRRETEQYF. The CDR3, as DNA: TGTGCCAGCAGTGCACCGAGACGGGAAACCGAGCAGTACTTC. Together with reference TRBV28 and TRBJ2-7, the CDR3 gives the full variable domain: DVKVTQSSRYLVKRTGEKVFLECVQDMDHENMFWYRQDPGLGLRLIYFSYDVKMKEKGDIPEGYSVSREKKERFSLILESASTNQTSMYLCASSAPRRETEQYFGPGTRLTVT.